Sequencing of this TCR beta chain was carried out in a study of radiotherapy plus CTLA-4 blockade in lung cancer. Only in-frame clones appear in the TCRdb table, and some are missing; sequencing was by immunoSEQ multiplex PCR. The sample holds more than 75,000 clones; about four fifths are singletons and the top ten take about 26%. Germline values: CDR1 MNHNS, CDR2 SASEGT. V trimming: 4 bases; J trimming: 6 bases; junction bases outside the gene matches: 15. The CDR3 is 19 amino acids. The sample in question was peripheral blood, obtained from a patient treated with radiotherapy plus ipilimumab. This sequence originates from a human donor with non-small cell lung cancer that progressed on radiotherapy plus ipilimumab. V and J are TRBV6-1 and TRBJ2-3, with 14 bases fitting TRBD2. As DNA, the CDR3 is TGTGCCAGCAGTGTGACGGGACTAGCGGGAGCTGGATCAGGGGATACGCAGTATTTT. It is translated as CASSVTGLAGAGSGDTQYF.